These T cell receptor beta chains were read from a single sample in a study of T cell changes during pregnancy in multiple sclerosis. Generated by immunoSEQ multiplex PCR, the TCRdb table keeps only in-frame clones and is missing some. Of under 50,000 clones in the sample, roughly 90% were seen once. The specimen was CD8+ T cells from peripheral blood mononuclear cells, collected before pregnancy. The source is a female donor with multiple sclerosis, enrolled in a pregnancy study. Both conserved end residues are part of each CDR3. Each record gives: CDR3 protein, CDR3 DNA, J gene, clone size, V gene, D gene. The D gene is left open where the match is weak. Clone size is shown for a subset of rows, as once, few, many or a class of expanded clone.

CASSSDSGRELFF | TGTGCCAGCAGTTCGGACAGTGGCCGGGAGCTGTTTTTT | TRBJ2-2 | NA | TRBV27 | NA
CASRRGGSYNEQFF | TGTGCCAGCAGGCGGGGGGGCAGTTACAATGAGCAGTTCTTC | TRBJ2-1 | NA | TRBV27 | TRBD2
CASSSEYRATNEKLFF | TGTGCCAGCAGTTCCGAATACAGAGCAACTAATGAAAAACTGTTTTTT | TRBJ1-4 | NA | TRBV6-5 | NA
CASSFGREGQPQHF | TGTGCCAGCAGTTTTGGCAGGGAGGGTCAGCCCCAGCATTTT | TRBJ1-5 | NA | TRBV6-5 | NA
CASSPPRGRDTQYF | TGTGCCAGCAGCCCGCCACGCGGGAGAGATACGCAGTATTTT | TRBJ2-3 | NA | TRBV9 | TRBD2
CAWSVRGGDKGKTQYF | TGTGCCTGGAGTGTACGGGGAGGGGACAAGGGAAAGACCCAGTACTTC | TRBJ2-5 | NA | TRBV30 | NA
CASSLRAGGLYNEQFF | TGTGCCAGCAGCTTACGAGCGGGGGGGCTCTACAATGAGCAGTTCTTC | TRBJ2-1 | NA | TRBV7-9 | TRBD2
CASRLTSGGSAGELFF | TGTGCCAGCAGGTTGACTAGCGGGGGAAGTGCCGGGGAGCTGTTTTTT | TRBJ2-2 | NA | TRBV5-5 | TRBD2
CASSVELEGQAYGYTF | TGTGCCAGCAGCGTAGAGTTGGAGGGACAGGCCTATGGCTACACCTTC | TRBJ1-2 | NA | TRBV9 | TRBD1
CASRLAGGTDTQYF | TGTGCCAGCAGGCTAGCGGGAGGGACAGATACGCAGTATTTT | TRBJ2-3 | once | TRBV27 | TRBD2
CASSWVGTGDNSPLHF | TGCGCCAGCAGCTGGGTCGGGACAGGGGATAATTCACCCCTCCACTTT | TRBJ1-6 | NA | TRBV5-1 | TRBD1
CASSASGGSYNEQFF | TGTGCCAGCAGCGCTAGCGGAGGCTCCTACAATGAGCAGTTCTTC | TRBJ2-1 | NA | TRBV9 | TRBD2
CASSPTFRRTYEQYF | TGTGCCAGTAGTCCGACTTTTCGCCGCACCTACGAGCAGTACTTC | TRBJ2-7 | NA | TRBV19 | NA
CASSYLPGQGTGELFF | TGTGCCAGCAGTTACCTTCCCGGACAGGGCACCGGGGAGCTGTTTTTT | TRBJ2-2 | NA | TRBV6-5 | TRBD1
CASSEARSRGWVNTEAFF | TGTGCCAGCAGTGAAGCGCGGTCCAGGGGGTGGGTGAACACTGAAGCTTTCTTT | TRBJ1-1 | NA | TRBV2 | TRBD1
CAISESKGFEDEKLFF | TGTGCCATCAGTGAGTCCAAGGGGTTCGAAGATGAAAAACTGTTTTTT | TRBJ1-4 | NA | TRBV10-3 | NA
CASSLGTSSYNEQFF | TGTGCCAGCAGCTTAGGGACTTCCTCCTACAATGAGCAGTTCTTC | TRBJ2-1 | few | TRBV7-6 | NA
CAVPNITAQGGGYTF | TGTGCCGTCCCAAACATCACAGCCCAAGGGGGTGGCTACACCTTC | TRBJ1-2 | NA | TRBV10-3 | NA
CASSADQGAYGVNTEAFF | TGTGCCAGCAGCGCAGACCAGGGGGCCTACGGTGTGAACACTGAAGCTTTCTTT | TRBJ1-1 | NA | TRBV5-6 | TRBD1
CASSIGLADNEQFF | TGTGCCAGTAGTATAGGACTAGCGGACAATGAGCAGTTCTTC | TRBJ2-1 | once | TRBV19 | TRBD2
CASSPGLLGHLLTDTQYF | TGCGCCAGCAGCCCCGGTCTTTTGGGACACCTTCTCACAGATACGCAGTATTTT | TRBJ2-3 | NA | TRBV4-1 | NA
CASSSPGQGTIGELFF | TGTGCCAGCAGCTCTCCGGGACAGGGGACGATCGGGGAGCTGTTTTTT | TRBJ2-2 | once | TRBV7-6 | TRBD1
CASSNQLGTRTNQPQHF | TGTGCCAGTAGTAACCAGCTGGGGACACGGACTAATCAGCCCCAGCATTTT | TRBJ1-5 | once | TRBV19 | NA
CASNLKGTGAIGGNTIYF | TGTGCCAGCAACCTTAAGGGGACAGGGGCCATCGGGGGAAACACCATATATTTT | TRBJ1-3 | NA | TRBV28 | TRBD1
CASSSRSYSYEQYF | TGTGCCAGCAGCTCCAGGTCCTACTCCTACGAGCAGTACTTC | TRBJ2-7 | once | TRBV13 | NA
CASSLGQGGYEQYF | TGTGCCAGCAGCCTGGGACAGGGGGGCTACGAGCAGTACTTC | TRBJ2-7 | NA | TRBV5-6 | TRBD1
CASSDSGARAQETQYF | TGTGCCAGCAGTGACAGCGGGGCCAGAGCACAAGAGACCCAGTACTTC | TRBJ2-5 | NA | TRBV6-1 | TRBD2
CASSLGRTASNYGYTF | TGTGCCAGCAGCTTAGGGAGGACAGCATCTAACTATGGCTACACCTTC | TRBJ1-2 | NA | TRBV7-8 | NA
CASSVAGGHQETQYF | TGTGCCAGCAGCGTAGCGGGGGGGCACCAAGAGACCCAGTACTTC | TRBJ2-5 | NA | TRBV9 | TRBD2
CASSVASGSYNSPLHF | TGTGCCAGCAGCGTGGCGTCGGGATCCTATAATTCACCCCTCCACTTT | TRBJ1-6 | many | TRBV11-2 | NA
CASSEASFPSYEQYF | TGTGCCAGCAGTGAAGCTTCCTTCCCTTCCTACGAGCAGTACTTC | TRBJ2-7 | NA | TRBV6-1 | NA
CASSEKGQGITEAFF | TGTGCCAGCAGTGAAAAGGGCCAGGGTATCACTGAAGCTTTCTTT | TRBJ1-1 | NA | TRBV6-1 | NA
CASRGQGSNQPQHF | TGTGCCAGCAGGGGACAGGGATCCAATCAGCCCCAGCATTTT | TRBJ1-5 | NA | TRBV6-5 | TRBD1
CATSRDRASEQYF | TGTGCCACCAGCAGGGACAGGGCTTCCGAGCAGTACTTC | TRBJ2-7 | NA | TRBV15 | TRBD1
CASSQTGNPQFF | TGTGCCAGCAGCCAGACAGGGAACCCTCAGTTCTTC | TRBJ2-1 | NA | TRBV2 | TRBD1
CASSETRGGGTGELFF | TGTGCCAGCAGTGAGACCAGGGGCGGTGGCACCGGGGAGCTGTTTTTT | TRBJ2-2 | NA | TRBV6-1 | NA
CASSFGGDNEQFF | TGTGCCAGCAGCTTCGGGGGGGACAATGAGCAGTTCTTC | TRBJ2-1 | NA | TRBV5-4 | TRBD2
CASSLVVSGVKTEAFF | TGTGCCAGCAGCTTAGTCGTGTCAGGGGTTAAGACTGAAGCTTTCTTT | TRBJ1-1 | NA | TRBV7-9 | NA
CAWSGNEQFF | TGTGCCTGGTCGGGCAATGAGCAGTTCTTC | TRBJ2-1 | NA | TRBV30 | NA
CASSPPGQGGNEQFF | TGTGCCAGCAGTCCACCGGGACAGGGTGGGAATGAGCAGTTCTTC | TRBJ2-1 | NA | TRBV28 | TRBD1
CASSPPSPGVHEQFF | TGTGCCAGCAGCCCCCCGTCTCCAGGGGTCCATGAGCAGTTCTTC | TRBJ2-1 | NA | TRBV7-8 | NA
CASSVTDSYEQYF | TGTGCCAGCAGCGTTACAGACTCCTACGAGCAGTACTTC | TRBJ2-7 | NA | TRBV9 | NA
CASSLEGAGYEQYF | TGTGCCAGCAGTTTAGAGGGAGCGGGCTACGAGCAGTACTTC | TRBJ2-7 | NA | TRBV28 | NA
CAISERGGTGATGYTF | TGTGCCATCAGTGAGCGGGGGGGGACAGGGGCTACTGGCTACACCTTC | TRBJ1-2 | NA | TRBV10-3 | TRBD1
CASSRSTSGGYNEQFF | TGTGCCAGCAGCCGTAGCACTAGCGGGGGGTACAATGAGCAGTTCTTC | TRBJ2-1 | once | TRBV9 | TRBD2
CASSPPKGQPQHF | TGTGCCAGTAGCCCACCCAAGGGGCAGCCCCAGCATTTT | TRBJ1-5 | NA | TRBV19 | NA
CASSLSGQGETQYF | TGTGCCAGCAGCCTCTCCGGACAGGGGGAGACCCAGTACTTC | TRBJ2-5 | once | TRBV7-9 | TRBD1
CATSRGDNYEQYF | TGTGCCACCAGCAGAGGTGACAACTACGAGCAGTACTTC | TRBJ2-7 | NA | TRBV15 | NA
CSVEDGGWEEQYF | TGCAGCGTTGAAGATGGGGGGTGGGAAGAGCAGTACTTC | TRBJ2-7 | NA | TRBV29-1 | NA